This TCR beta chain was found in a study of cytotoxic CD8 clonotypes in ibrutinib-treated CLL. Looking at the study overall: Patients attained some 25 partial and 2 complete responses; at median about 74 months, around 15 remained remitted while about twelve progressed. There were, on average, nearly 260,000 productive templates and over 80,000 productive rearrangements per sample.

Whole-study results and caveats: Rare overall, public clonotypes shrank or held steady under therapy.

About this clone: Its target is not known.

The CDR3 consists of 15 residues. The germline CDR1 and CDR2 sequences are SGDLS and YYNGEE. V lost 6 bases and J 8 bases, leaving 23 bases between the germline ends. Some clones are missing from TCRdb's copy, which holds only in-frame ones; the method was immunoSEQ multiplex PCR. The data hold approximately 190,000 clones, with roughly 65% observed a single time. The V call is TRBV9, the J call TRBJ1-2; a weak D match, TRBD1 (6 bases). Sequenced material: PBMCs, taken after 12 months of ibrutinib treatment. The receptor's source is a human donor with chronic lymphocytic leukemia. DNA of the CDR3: TGTGCCAGCAAGAGGGACATCCAGGGGTCGGACGGCTACACCTTC. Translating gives CASKRDIQGSDGYTF.